This T cell receptor beta chain derives from a study of T-cell memory formation after mild COVID-19. Study-wide points: The study found contracting CD4+ clones mainly in CM and EM and contracting CD8+ clones in EMRA.

In TCRdb, the 5' RACE reads were re-called with MiXCR into one record per CDR3 protein. The table includes about 430,000 distinct CDR3 sequences, about 20% detected once. Turning to this clonotype: Its antigen is not identified.

The ends were cut back, 5 bases at V and 11 bases at J, with 7 bases in the middle. CDR1 is MNHNS, CDR2 SASEGT, per germline. The length of the CDR3 is 10 residues. The specimen sequenced was PBMCs or a T cell subset sorted from them (not recorded which). V is TRBV6-1 and J is TRBJ1-5; D perhaps matches TRBD1 (5 bases). The sequence derives from a young man who had mild COVID-19 (a few samples of this study predate the infection). Cell type and time point are not known. This CDR3 is CASSQDTQHF. The CDR3, as DNA: TGTGCCAGCAGTCAGGACACCCAGCATTTT.